This T cell receptor beta chain was captured by sequencing in a study of shared clonotypes between healthy human individuals. The wider study: Per donor, three plates held CD4 naive cells, three held CD4 memory, two held CD8 naive and one held CD8 memory.

This clone has more than one count but fewer than ten. Its antigen is not identified. A far larger clone is only one base removed, so a read error is likely. Assay used: immunoSEQ multiplex PCR; TCRdb lists only in-frame clones, some missing. The repertoire holds 950,000 to 1,200,000 clones, with approximately 80% as singletons. Study-wide results and caveats: It was expected that sequencing depth would affect clonotype sharing among donors. The low donor count limited represented genetic and exposure-history diversity. It was the non-shared clonotypes that had lower generation probabilities than clonotypes shared by all four donors.

The CDR3 has 14 amino acids. Germline CDR1 is SNHLY and CDR2 is FYNNEI. V gene TRBV2 combines with J gene TRBJ1-1; unclear D gene. This sequence was found in a man between 18 and 29 years old in good health. Some clones in this sample may be carry-over from other donors' samples. The sample consisted of memory CD4+ T cells from PBMCs. Subset given: CD45RA-negative fraction. In DNA form, the CDR3 reads TGTGCCAGCAGTGAAGCTGTAAAACTGACTGGAGCTTTCTTT. Translated: CASSEAVKLTGAFF.